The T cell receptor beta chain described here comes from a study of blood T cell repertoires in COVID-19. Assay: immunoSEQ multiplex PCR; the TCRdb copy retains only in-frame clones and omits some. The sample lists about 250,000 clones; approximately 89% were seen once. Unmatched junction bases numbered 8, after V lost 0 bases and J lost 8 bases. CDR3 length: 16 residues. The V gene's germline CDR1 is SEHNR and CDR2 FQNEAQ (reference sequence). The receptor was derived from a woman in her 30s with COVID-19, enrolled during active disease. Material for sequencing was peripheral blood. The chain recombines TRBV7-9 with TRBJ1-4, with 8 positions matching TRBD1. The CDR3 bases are TGTGCCAGCAGCTTAGCGGGCAGGGGGCGATACGAAAAACTGTTTTTT. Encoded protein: CASSLAGRGRYEKLFF. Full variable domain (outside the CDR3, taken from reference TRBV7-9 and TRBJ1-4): DTGVSQNPRHKITKRGQNVTFRCDPISEHNRLYWYRQTLGQGPEFLTYFQNEAQLEKSRLLSDRFSAERPKGSFSTLEIQRTEQGDSAMYLCASSLAGRGRYEKLFFGSGTQLSVL.